What follows are 27 T cell receptor beta chains derived from one specimen sequenced in a study of T cells in Graves' hyperthyroidism and ophthalmopathy. TCR beta CDR3 sequences were amplified from RNA transcripts. The HTBI primer set was used in a first-round RT-PCR of the TCR CDR3. TCRdb re-called the multiplex PCR reads through MiXCR, storing one row per CDR3 protein. This sample has a few hundred thousand distinct CDR3 sequences, with approximately 14% found just once. The specimen was blood. All receptors come from a woman younger than 35 with Graves' hyperthyroidism.

This clonotype appeared many times. The chain couples TRBV3-1 to TRBJ2-4; 12 nucleotides match TRBD2. This CDR3 has 16 residues. The V gene's germline CDR1 is LGHDT and CDR2 YNNKEL (reference sequence). The V segment lost 5 bases and the J segment 2 bases; nucleotides outside the gene matches: 4. CDR3 coding DNA: TGTGCCAGCAGCGGACTAGCGGGAAGTTCCAAAAACATTCAGTACTTC. Protein sequence: CASSGLAGSSKNIQYF. Based on the CDR3 plus reference TRBV3-1 and TRBJ2-4, the full variable domain is DTAVSQTPKYLVTQMGNDKSIKCEQNLGHDTMYWYKQDSKKFLKIMFSYNNKELIINETVPNRFSPKSPDKAHLNLHINSLELGDSAVYFCASSGLAGSSKNIQYFGAGTRLSVL.

This clonotype showed up many times. The chain joins TRBV30 to TRBJ1-4; D unresolved. Deletions cut 1 base from V and 5 bases from J, with 17 bases between. The germline gives CDR1 GTSNPN, CDR2 SVGIG (reference sequence). This CDR3 has 16 amino acids. The DNA for the CDR3 is TGTGCCTGGAGTGGCCTCGGCATTGAATTAAATGAAAAACTGTTTTTT. This gives the protein CAWSGLGIELNEKLFF.

This clonotype was detected many times. The chain has TRBV6-1 and TRBJ2-7; 7 positions match TRBD1. The V segment lost 7 bases and the J segment 0 bases; nucleotides outside the gene matches: 6. Germline lookup yields CDR1 MNHNS and CDR2 SASEGT. CDR3 length equals 14 residues. The CDR3 region is CASTPGQSSYEQYF. DNA of the CDR3: TGTGCCAGCACCCCGGGACAGAGCTCCTACGAGCAGTACTTC.

A few counts support this clonotype. The chain couples TRBV24-1 to TRBJ2-5; 9 nucleotides match TRBD2. Germline-derived CDR1 and CDR2 are KGHDR and SFDVKD. Germline trimming cut 4 bases from V and 0 bases from J; bases unmatched to any gene: 8. The CDR3 length is 17 residues. DNA of the CDR3: TGTGCCACCAGTGACCTTCCTAGCGGGAAGTACCAAGAGACCCAGTACTTC. It codes for CATSDLPSGKYQETQYF.

This clonotype showed up many times. V is TRBV19 and J is TRBJ1-2; D is uncertain. Germline CDR1 reads LNHDA; CDR2 reads SQIVND (reference sequence). The CDR3 has 16 residues. The V and J ends lost 3 bases and 5 bases respectively, with 19 bases between them. The CDR3 loop is CASSISSVGAVYGYTF. For the CDR3, the DNA is TGTGCCAGTAGTATCAGTTCAGTCGGCGCAGTTTATGGCTACACCTTC.

The chain has TRBV30 and TRBJ1-2; D gene uncertain. V was trimmed by 1 base and J by 2 bases, leaving 14 bases between them. In germline, CDR1 is GTSNPN, CDR2 SVGIG (reference sequence). The length of the CDR3 is 15 residues. The CDR3: CAWSDAFGGNYGYTF. The DNA of the CDR3 is TGTGCCTGGAGTGATGCCTTTGGAGGGAACTATGGCTACACCTTC.

This clonotype was seen repeatedly, ten times or more. One end of the junction is discordant with germline, which a read error may explain. This chain links TRBV28 with TRBJ1-2, with D possibly being TRBD1 (6 bases). This CDR3 region has 13 residues. Germline V gene data show CDR1 as MDHEN and CDR2 as SYDVKM. The CDR3 DNA reads as TGTGCCAGCAGCGGGGGGGCTAATTATGGCTACACCTTC. Protein: CASSGGANYGYTF.

On this clonotype: A much larger clone is a single base away; this may be a read error. Since no conserved phenylalanine or tryptophan closes the CDR3, a read error is the likely cause. The gene calls are TRBV6-6 and TRBJ1-2; a weak D match, TRBD1 (6 bases). Germline V gene data show CDR1 as MNHNY and CDR2 as SVGAGI (reference sequence). There are 15 residues in the CDR3. Trimming took 0 bases from V and 4 from J, leaving 12 bases between them. In DNA form, the CDR3 reads TGTGCCAGCAGTTACTCGACAGGAACCTCCTATGGCTACACCCTC. It translates to CASSYSTGTSYGYTL.

This clonotype was seen ten or more times. This chain connects TRBV10-3 to TRBJ2-7; the match to TRBD2 covers 7 bases. V was clipped by 6 bases and J by 0 bases; unmatched bases: 14. The germline V gene encodes CDR1 ENHRY and CDR2 SYGVKD. This CDR3 is built from 17 residues. CDR3 loop: CAIRAERDGASSYEQYF. The CDR3 region has the DNA TGTGCCATCAGGGCTGAGCGGGACGGCGCGTCCTCCTACGAGCAGTACTTC.

This sequence joins TRBV6-4 and TRBJ2-7; no clear D gene. The V end was cut by 4 bases, the J end by 4 bases, with 8 bases between. This CDR3 is 12 amino acids long. CDR1 is MRHNA, CDR2 SNTAGT, per germline. The CDR3: CASSGSGYEQYF. DNA for the CDR3: TGTGCCAGCAGTGGCTCGGGTTACGAGCAGTACTTC.

Ten or more counts support this clonotype. This chain links TRBV7-2 with TRBJ1-5; possible D gene TRBD1, 5 bases. Per the germline V gene, CDR1 is SGHTA and CDR2 is FQGNSA. V shed 6 bases and J shed 6 bases, with 15 bases lying between them. This CDR3 has 14 residues. Here the CDR3 reads CASSTGQGGQPQHF. Here the CDR3 DNA reads TGTGCCAGCAGTACTGGGCAGGGCGGTCAGCCCCAGCATTTT.

This clonotype was recorded many times. The chain carries TRBV5-1 and TRBJ2-3; 8 nucleotides agree with TRBD2. Trimming took 4 bases from V and 4 from J; bases not matched to a gene: 2. The CDR3 spans 13 residues. Germline V gives CDR1 SGHRS, CDR2 YFSETQ. Here the CDR3 reads CASSPGLADTQYF. CDR3 DNA: TGCGCCAGCAGCCCGGGACTAGCAGATACGCAGTATTTT. The variable domain in full, with the rest retrieved from reference TRBV5-1 and TRBJ2-3, is KAGVTQTPRYLIKTRGQQVTLSCSPISGHRSVSWYQQTPGQGLQFLFEYFSETQRNKGNFPGRFSGRQFSNSRSEMNVSTLELGDSALYLCASSPGLADTQYFGPGTRLTVL.

V is TRBV30 and J is TRBJ2-7; 8 positions match TRBD1. V dropped 2 bases and J dropped 4; count of bases not matched to a gene: 10. From germline, CDR1 is GTSNPN and CDR2 SVGIG (reference sequence). The CDR3 has 15 residues. The CDR3 DNA follows: TGTGCCTGGAGTAATTTAGCACAGGGGGTATACGAGCAGTACTTC. This gives the protein CAWSNLAQGVYEQYF.

The chain is built from TRBV19 and TRBJ2-6, with a possible D match to TRBD2 (7 bases). Germline V gives CDR1 LNHDA, CDR2 SQIVND (reference sequence). The CDR3 is made up of 17 amino acids. Trimming took off 8 bases at V and 0 bases at J, with 17 bases between the two ends. CDR3 nucleotide sequence: TGTGCCAGTGGCTCGGGGGCGGGGGTCTCTGGGGCCAACGTCCTGACTTTC. This codes for CASGSGAGVSGANVLTF.

This clonotype appeared many times. V usage is TRBV5-1 and J usage is TRBJ1-2; TRBD1 might be the D (6 bases). The CDR3 spans 13 residues. V was pared by 1 base and J by 6 bases, with 10 bases between. CDR1 is SGHRS and CDR2 is YFSETQ in the germline V gene. CDR3 DNA: TGCGCCAGCAGCTTGACCAGGGGCGATGGCTACACCTTC. Amino acid sequence: CASSLTRGDGYTF. The full variable domain, its missing parts supplied by reference TRBV5-1 and TRBJ1-2, is KAGVTQTPRYLIKTRGQQVTLSCSPISGHRSVSWYQQTPGQGLQFLFEYFSETQRNKGNFPGRFSGRQFSNSRSEMNVSTLELGDSALYLCASSLTRGDGYTFGSGTRLTVV.

This CDR3 reads CAISGGVDEKLFF. For the CDR3, the DNA is TGTGCCATCAGTGGGGGGGTGGATGAAAAACTGTTTTTT. The chain links TRBV10-3 to TRBJ1-4; tentatively, D is TRBD1 (5 bases). The CDR3 runs to 13 residues. V was pared by 4 bases and J by 6 bases, with 9 bases between. Germline V gene sequence: CDR1 ENHRY, CDR2 SYGVKD.

The chain carries TRBV7-6 and TRBJ2-3, with D perhaps TRBD1 (5 bases). Trimming cost V 8 bases and J 4 bases, with 13 bases left between them. The germline gives CDR1 SGHVS, CDR2 FNYEAQ. The CDR3 is 13 amino acids. The CDR3, as DNA: TGTGCCAGCGTTGGGGCGTTCGCAGATACGCAGTATTTT. It yields the protein CASVGAFADTQYF.

The table lists this clonotype with a few counts. One junction end disagrees with the germline gene, perhaps due to a read error. This chain connects TRBV4-1 to TRBJ2-2, with D possibly matching TRBD2 (6 bases). CDR3 length equals 17 residues. The germline gives CDR1 MGHRA, CDR2 YSYEKL. The DNA for the CDR3 is TGTGCCAGCAGCCAAGTTTCGGCAGGGACTAACACCGGGGAGCTGTTTTTT. Protein product: CASSQVSAGTNTGELFF.

With respect to this clonotype: A clone one base away is much larger, so this may be a read error. The CDR3 DNA follows: TGTGCCAGCACCGGGACAGGGACCTACGAGCAGTACTTC. Its protein is CASTGTGTYEQYF. The J gene is TRBJ2-7, the V gene TRBV25-1; 9 positions match TRBD1. The CDR3 consists of 13 residues. CDR1 and CDR2 from the germline V gene are MGHDK and SYGVNS. The trim removed 7 bases at V and 2 bases at J, leaving 3 bases unmatched.

The sample holds many counts of this clonotype. This chain joins TRBV24-1 and TRBJ2-2; a weak D match, TRBD1 (5 bases). Trimming left V 4 bases short and J 4 bases short, with 9 bases between. The CDR3 extends over 14 amino acids. Germline V gene sequence: CDR1 KGHDR, CDR2 SFDVKD. The chain's CDR3 is CATSDLDSTGELFF. The CDR3 nucleotides are TGTGCCACCAGTGACCTCGACAGCACCGGGGAGCTGTTTTTT.

This clonotype was counted at least ten times. This chain connects TRBV18 to TRBJ1-1; D call uncertain. V lost 1 base, J lost 8 bases, and 17 bases lay in between. Germline values: CDR1 KGHSH, CDR2 LQKENI. This CDR3 contains 15 residues. CDR3 coding DNA: TGTGCCAGCTCACCACGAGACGCTAAAACGGGAGAAGCTTTCTTT. It encodes CASSPRDAKTGEAFF.

V usage is TRBV7-9 and J usage is TRBJ1-4, with TRBD1 matching over 8 bases. The CDR3 is 15 amino acids. The V and J ends lost 1 base and 8 bases, in that order; junction bases with no gene match: 6. CDR1 and CDR2 from the germline V gene are SEHNR and FQNEAQ (reference sequence). CDR3 protein: CASSLEGQVAEKLFF. For the CDR3, the DNA is TGTGCCAGCAGCTTAGAGGGACAGGTTGCCGAAAAACTGTTTTTT.

This clonotype has a handful of counts. This chain uses TRBV9 with TRBJ1-2; tentative D call: TRBD1 (5 bases). This CDR3 contains 17 residues. Trimming left V 0 bases short and J 3 bases short, with 18 bases between. CDR1 SGDLS and CDR2 YYNGEE come from the germline V gene. Here the CDR3 reads CASSVATIGVAYYGYTF. The CDR3 nucleotides read TGTGCCAGCAGCGTAGCTACGATAGGGGTCGCCTACTATGGCTACACCTTC.

There are many counts of this clonotype. The chain employs TRBV3-1 and TRBJ2-7, with 7 nucleotides matching TRBD1. This CDR3 region has 14 residues. With 5 bases clipped from V and 4 bases from J, the junction kept 8 bases outside the gene matches. Germline values: CDR1 LGHDT, CDR2 YNNKEL (reference sequence). The CDR3 region is CASSAGTARYEQYF. The CDR3 DNA follows: TGTGCCAGCAGCGCCGGGACAGCTCGATACGAGCAGTACTTC.

The CDR3 protein is CASSSRTGEATEAFF. The DNA of the CDR3 is TGTGCCAGCAGTTCGCGGACAGGGGAGGCCACTGAAGCTTTCTTT. The chain links TRBV12-3 or TRBV12-4 to TRBJ1-1; 9 bases align to TRBD1. V was clipped by 4 bases and J by 4 bases; unmatched bases: 7. This CDR3 spans 15 amino acids.

This clonotype was seen more than once but under ten times. This may be a read error, as it is one base from a much larger clone. This chain connects TRBV5-1 to TRBJ2-1; TRBD1 matches at 7 bases. The CDR3 loop spans 16 amino acids. CDR1 SGHRS and CDR2 YFSETQ come from the germline V gene. CDR3 region: CASSSILGQTYNEQLF. CDR3 nucleotides: TGCGCCAGCAGCTCCATCCTGGGACAGACCTACAATGAGCAGCTCTTC.

At least ten counts were recorded for this clonotype. This chain links TRBV20-1 with TRBJ2-7; tentatively, D is TRBD2 (5 bases). V lost 3 bases and J 1 base, leaving 7 bases between the germline ends. The CDR3 runs to 12 residues. The germline gives CDR1 DFQATT, CDR2 SNEGSKA (reference sequence). CDR3 nucleotide sequence: TGCAGTGCTAGTCGGGGTTCCTACGAGCAGTACTTC. Encoded protein: CSASRGSYEQYF.